The 2 T cell receptor beta chains given below trace back to one sample, sequenced in a study of T cell responses to AZD1222 COVID-19 vaccine. Clones were sequenced by immunoSEQ multiplex PCR, and TCRdb holds only the in-frame ones, with some missing. The sample includes under 150,000 clones, around 90% of them seen just once. The source material was peripheral blood, sampled 28 days after the second AZD1222 dose. These receptors were collected from an adult who received the AZD1222 COVID-19 vaccine.

This clone was detected a few times. The rearrangement joins TRBV7-2 to TRBJ2-6, with 7 bases that match TRBD2. CDR3 length equals 18 residues. The germline CDR1 and CDR2 sequences are SGHTA and FQGNSA. V dropped 1 base and J dropped 0; count of bases not matched to a gene: 6. CDR3 protein: CASSLGRGGGSGANVLTF. The CDR3 DNA sequence: TGTGCCAGCAGCTTAGGCCGTGGGGGGGGCTCTGGGGCCAACGTCCTGACTTTC.

The V and J genes are TRBV7-8 and TRBJ2-7, with D uncertain. V lost 2 bases, J lost 7 bases, and 27 bases lay in between. Germline CDR1 is SGHVS and CDR2 is FQNEAQ. CDR3 length equals 18 residues. The CDR3 protein is CASSLPSVSRVLLEEQYF. CDR3 sequence (DNA): TGTGCCAGCAGCTTACCTTCTGTTTCAAGGGTCCTCCTAGAAGAGCAGTACTTC.